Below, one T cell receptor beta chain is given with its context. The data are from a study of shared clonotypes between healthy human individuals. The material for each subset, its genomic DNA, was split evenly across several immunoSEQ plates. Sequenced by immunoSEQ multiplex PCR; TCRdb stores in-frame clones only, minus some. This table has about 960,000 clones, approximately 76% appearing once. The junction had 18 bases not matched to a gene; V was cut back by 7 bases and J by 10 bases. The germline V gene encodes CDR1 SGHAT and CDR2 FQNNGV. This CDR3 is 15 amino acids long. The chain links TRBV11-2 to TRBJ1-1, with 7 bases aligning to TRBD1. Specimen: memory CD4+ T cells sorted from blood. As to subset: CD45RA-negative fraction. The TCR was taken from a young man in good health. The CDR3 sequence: CASTVSIGKGTVAFF. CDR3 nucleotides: TGTGCCAGCACGGTCTCGATAGGCAAAGGGACAGTAGCTTTCTTT.